This T cell receptor (beta chain) was observed in a study of T cells in Graves' hyperthyroidism and ophthalmopathy. The germline CDR1 and CDR2 sequences are LNHDA and SQIVND (reference sequence). V gave up 5 bases and J gave up 4 bases, with 14 bases separating them. There are 14 residues in the CDR3. This clonotype was observed at least ten times. Uncontrolled infection, other autoimmune disease, pregnancy or lactation excluded patients. The CDR3 regions of TCR beta were amplified from RNA transcripts. A set of HTBI primers served as the primers for a first-round RT-PCR of the TCR CDR3. TCRdb analysed the multiplex PCR reads with MiXCR anew, one entry per CDR3 protein. This table holds about 740,000 distinct CDR3 sequences, around 13% found once.

The chain uses TRBV19 and TRBJ1-1; D may be TRBD1 (6 bases). The sample taken for sequencing was blood. The receptor comes from a woman between 18 and 29 years old with Graves' hyperthyroidism. CDR3 coding DNA: TGTGCCAGTAGTCTACAGGGCCGGGGCACTGAAGCTTTCTTT. This codes for CASSLQGRGTEAFF.